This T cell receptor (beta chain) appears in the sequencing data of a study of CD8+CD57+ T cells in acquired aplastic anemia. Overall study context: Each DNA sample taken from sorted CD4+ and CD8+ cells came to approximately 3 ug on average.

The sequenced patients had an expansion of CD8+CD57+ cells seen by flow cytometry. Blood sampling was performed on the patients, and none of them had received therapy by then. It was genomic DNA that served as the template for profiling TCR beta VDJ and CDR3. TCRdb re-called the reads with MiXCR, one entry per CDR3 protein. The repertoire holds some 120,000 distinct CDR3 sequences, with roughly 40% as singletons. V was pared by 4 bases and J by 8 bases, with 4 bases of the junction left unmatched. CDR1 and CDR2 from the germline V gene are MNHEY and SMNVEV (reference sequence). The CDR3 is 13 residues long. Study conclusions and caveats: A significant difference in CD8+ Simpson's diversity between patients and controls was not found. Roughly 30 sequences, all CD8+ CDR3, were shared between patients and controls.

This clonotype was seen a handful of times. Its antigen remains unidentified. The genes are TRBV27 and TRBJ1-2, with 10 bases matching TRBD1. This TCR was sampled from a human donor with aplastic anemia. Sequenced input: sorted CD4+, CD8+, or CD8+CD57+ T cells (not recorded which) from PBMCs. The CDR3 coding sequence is TGTGCCAGCAGTTCCGGGACAGGGGAGGGCTACACCTTC. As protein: CASSSGTGEGYTF.